One and the same sample provided the 8 T cell receptor beta chains below, sequenced in a study of blood T cell repertoires in COVID-19. Assay: immunoSEQ multiplex PCR; the TCRdb copy retains only in-frame clones and omits some. The table shows some 100,000 clones, with around nine tenths occurring only once. Input material: peripheral blood. These TCRs come from a man in his forties or fifties with acute or convalescent COVID-19.

This chain links TRBV11-2 with TRBJ2-3; D is perhaps TRBD2 (5 bases). This CDR3 has 12 amino acids. Trimming removed 3 bases from V and 6 bases from J, with 7 bases in between. Germline assignment: CDR1 SGHAT and CDR2 FQNNGV. In DNA form, the CDR3 reads TGTGCCAGCAGCTTTGGCGGGGATACGCAGTATTTT. Its translation is CASSFGGDTQYF.

This CDR3 is CASGSHSRDRGSGANVLTF. CDR3 coding DNA: TGTGCTAGTGGTTCCCACTCCCGGGACAGGGGTTCTGGGGCCAACGTCCTGACTTTC. This sequence joins TRBV12-5 and TRBJ2-6, with 10 bases matching TRBD1. The V gene end was trimmed by 4 bases and the J gene end by 1 base; junction bases not matched to a gene: 10. Germline assignment: CDR1 LGHNT and CDR2 FRNRAP. This CDR3 has 19 amino acids.

The V gene is TRBV2, the J gene TRBJ1-2, with 8 bases identical to TRBD1. Trimming cost V 3 bases and J 7 bases; bases outside gene matches: 7. The CDR3 has 14 amino acids. Germline V CDR1 and CDR2: SNHLY, FYNNEI. The CDR3 bases are TGTGCCAGCAGTGATAGAGGACAGGGTTTTGGCTACACCTTC. It translates to CASSDRGQGFGYTF.

The chain couples TRBV6-5 to TRBJ1-5, with D unresolved. CDR3 length equals 15 residues. V was clipped by 0 bases and J by 0 bases, with 6 bases between them. Germline CDR1 and CDR2: MNHEY and SVGAGI. This chain's CDR3 is CASSYSRDSNQPQHF. CDR3 nucleotide sequence: TGTGCCAGCAGTTACTCGAGGGATAGCAATCAGCCCCAGCATTTT.

This clone was found once. The chain links TRBV7-2 to TRBJ1-4, with D unresolved. Trimming stripped 3 bases from V and 0 bases from J, with 8 bases between. CDR1 and CDR2 (germline): SGHTA, FQGNSA. The CDR3 length is 15 residues. In DNA, the CDR3 is TGTGCCAGCAGCTTGAGGGAAGCAACTAATGAAAAACTGTTTTTT. Translating it yields CASSLREATNEKLFF.

The chain recombines TRBV7-9 with TRBJ2-1; 9 bases align to TRBD2. The V gene's germline CDR1 is SEHNR and CDR2 FQNEAQ (reference sequence). This CDR3 is built from 15 residues. V trimming: 5 bases; J trimming: 8 bases; junction bases outside the gene matches: 10. The CDR3 protein is CASSGPGTSRDEQFF. The CDR3 coding sequence is TGTGCCAGCAGCGGGCCAGGGACTAGCAGGGATGAGCAGTTCTTC.

The chain carries TRBV9 and TRBJ2-3, with 9 bases fitting TRBD2. Unmatched junction bases numbered 6, after V lost 0 bases and J lost 4 bases. The CDR3 consists of 16 residues. Germline CDR1 and CDR2: SGDLS and YYNGEE. For the CDR3, the DNA is TGTGCCAGCAGCGTAGCGGGGCGGGGGGGAGCAGATACGCAGTATTTT. Its translation: CASSVAGRGGADTQYF.

This clone has only a few counts. This chain uses TRBV5-5 with TRBJ2-1, with 11 nucleotides matching TRBD2. Germline V gene sequence: CDR1 SGHKS, CDR2 YYEKEE (reference sequence). The V segment lost 4 bases and the J segment 8 bases; nucleotides outside the gene matches: 11. This CDR3 is 16 amino acids long. CDR3 DNA sequence: TGTGCCAGCAGCACGGCACTAATAGCGGGAGGGGATGAGCAGTTCTTC. It codes for CASSTALIAGGDEQFF.